This TCR beta chain is drawn from a study of blood T cell repertoires in COVID-19 (dated by TCRdb to about 2020). Study-level background: The collaborator samples originated in the United States, Italy and Spain and spanned the acute and convalescent phases of COVID-19. Nearly every sample came with metadata listing a de-identified subject ID, COVID-19 status, age in years and sex. Subjects who had been exposed to COVID-19, were actively infected with it, or had recovered from it provided the deeply sampled blood TCRbeta repertoires that made up the dataset. The material from the prospective study consisted of cDNA or gDNA derived from T cells, B-cell-depleted T cells, or PBMCs. Where available, HLA class I and class II types were obtained from metadata supplied by the sample provider rather than from assay-based typing. Samples were obtained from the ongoing ImmuneRACE study (first 160 participants) and from some 1,300 subjects provided by 6 global collaborators. A freely available public database, intended as a resource for researchers studying the immune response to SARS-CoV-2, is where the repertoires were released.

About this clone: Its antigen specificity is not known. One base away there is no much larger clone; base qualities are not given.

Points the paper makes about the study in general: The amount of clinical and demographic metadata varied by source and participant and was provided uncurated.

Collaborating institutions collected whole blood in K2EDTA tubes following their own protocols. For TCRbeta analysis, collaborators shipped samples as frozen whole blood, isolated PBMCs, or DNA extracted from either of those sample types. TCRbeta CDR3 regions were amplified from genomic DNA using the immunoSEQ Assay, a bias-controlled multiplex PCR. As for the authors' bioinformatics: The number of nucleated cells in each sample was estimated from the amplification of reference gene primers within the assay. Sequence reads were collapsed and filtered to measure the absolute abundance of every unique TCRbeta CDR3 rearrangement. Productive Simpson clonality was computed per sample as the square root of Simpson's diversity index over productive rearrangements. In its TCRdb copy, this immuneACCESS table keeps in-frame sequences only and misses some clones. Where compared with another copy, unresolved V genes explain less than half of these, and the others have no known cause. The D gene and trimming were derived from the DNA, and the V and J assignments and clone size from that table. This sample has around 86,000 clones in its table, and around 87% of those were observed once. The ten largest clones capture 7% to 9% of the sample.

CDR1 and CDR2, per the germline V gene (reference sequence), are LGHDT and YNNKEL. The V end loses 4 bases and the J end loses 7 bases, and a stretch of 11 bases separates them. Inclusive of the bounding cysteine and phenylalanine, the CDR3 is 12 residues long. Only the CDR3 DNA is retained, 36 bases long and in frame from the first base. The origin of this receptor is a human donor with acute or convalescent COVID-19. The donor label of this sample is uncertain. The sequenced sample consisted of peripheral blood. The rearranged segments are TRBV3-1 (or the pseudogene TRBV3-2) and TRBJ2-7; too little of a D gene remains to name it. The CDR3 in this case is CASSPRSDEQYF. The bases read TGTGCCAGCAGCCCCCGGAGTGATGAGCAGTACTTC.